One TCR beta chain is described in this entry. Seattle researchers signed up patients amid active infection and tracked them longitudinally. Per the study methods: Nucleated cell counts were estimated from reference gene primer amplification. The table came from immunoSEQ multiplex PCR; TCRdb's copy has only in-frame clones and leaves some out. V and J calls and clone size are given by that table; D and trimming were obtained from the DNA. Among approximately 140,000 clones listed, about 83% were seen once. These data are taken from a study of blood T cell repertoires in COVID-19. Study at large: Donors in the United States, Italy and Spain gave samples during acute or convalescent COVID-19. Nucleic acid was either cDNA or gDNA, and it came from T cells, B-cell-depleted T cells, or PBMCs.

V shed 4 bases and J 4 bases; nucleotides not matched to a gene: 6. CDR1 is LNHDA and CDR2 is SQIVND in the germline V gene (reference sequence). This CDR3 region has 15 residues. This clonotype originated in a man aged 25-45 years with COVID-19, enrolled during active disease. The chain couples TRBV19 to TRBJ1-5; 8 bases match TRBD1. Specimen: peripheral blood. The CDR3 sequence is CASSTTGGGNQPQHF. As DNA, the CDR3 is TGTGCCAGTAGTACTACAGGGGGAGGTAATCAGCCCCAGCATTTT.